This T cell receptor beta chain was sequenced during a study of blood T cell repertoires in COVID-19. Trimming removed 4 bases from V and 14 bases from J; junction bases left unmatched: 13. Germline V lookup: CDR1 MDHEN, CDR2 SYDVKM. The CDR3 is 16 amino acids. Authors' methods: Amplification of reference gene primers was used by the study to estimate nucleated cell counts. Sequencing used immunoSEQ multiplex PCR; TCRdb keeps in-frame clones, though not all of them. V and J calls and clone size are copied from that table; D and trimming were computed from the DNA. The table lists around 95,000 clones, roughly 80% of them singletons.

Specimen: peripheral blood. V and J are TRBV28 and TRBJ1-6; 11 bases are a match to TRBD1. The clonotype was recovered from a woman older than 75 with acute or convalescent COVID-19. This CDR3 reads CASSSPGTGGPGALHF. The CDR3 DNA is TGTGCCAGCAGTTCCCCTGGGACAGGGGGGCCCGGGGCCCTCCACTTT.